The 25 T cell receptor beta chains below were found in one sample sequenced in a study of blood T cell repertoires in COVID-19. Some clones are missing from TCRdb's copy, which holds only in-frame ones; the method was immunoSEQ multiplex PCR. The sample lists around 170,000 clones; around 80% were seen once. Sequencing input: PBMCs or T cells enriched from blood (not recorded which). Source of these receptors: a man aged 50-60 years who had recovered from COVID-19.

CDR3 coding DNA: TGTGCCAGCAGTTACGGACAGGGGGCCTATAATTCACCCCTCCACTTT. This encodes CASSYGQGAYNSPLHF. The V and J genes are TRBV6-2 or TRBV6-3 and TRBJ1-6; 10 bases are a match to TRBD1. This CDR3 has 16 residues. The V gene's germline CDR1 is MNHEY and CDR2 SVGEGT. V trimming: 2 bases; J trimming: 2 bases; junction bases outside the gene matches: 0.

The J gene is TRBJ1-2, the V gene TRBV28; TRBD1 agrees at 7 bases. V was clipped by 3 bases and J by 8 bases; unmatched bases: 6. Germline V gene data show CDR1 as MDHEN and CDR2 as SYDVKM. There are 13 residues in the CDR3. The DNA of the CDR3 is TGTGCCAGCAGTTTGGTTCCAGGGGGAGGCTACACCTTC. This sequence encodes CASSLVPGGGYTF.

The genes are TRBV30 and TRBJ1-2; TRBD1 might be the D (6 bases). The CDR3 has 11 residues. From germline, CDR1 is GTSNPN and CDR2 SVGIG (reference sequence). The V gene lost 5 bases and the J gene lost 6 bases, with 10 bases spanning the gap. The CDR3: CAWGQTNGYTF. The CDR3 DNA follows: TGTGCCTGGGGACAGACTAATGGCTACACCTTC.

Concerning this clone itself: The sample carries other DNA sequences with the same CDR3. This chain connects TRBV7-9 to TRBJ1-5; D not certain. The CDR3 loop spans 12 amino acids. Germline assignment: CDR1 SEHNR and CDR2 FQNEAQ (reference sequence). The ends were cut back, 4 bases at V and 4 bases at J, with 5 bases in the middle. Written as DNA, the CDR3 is TGTGCCAGCAGCTCAGGAAATCAGCCCCAGCATTTT. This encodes CASSSGNQPQHF.

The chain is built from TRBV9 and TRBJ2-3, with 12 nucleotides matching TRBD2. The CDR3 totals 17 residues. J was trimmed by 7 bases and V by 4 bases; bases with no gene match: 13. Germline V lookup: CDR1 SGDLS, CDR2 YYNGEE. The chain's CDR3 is CASSPSIKTSGGNTQYF. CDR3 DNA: TGTGCCAGCAGCCCCTCGATCAAGACTAGCGGGGGAAATACGCAGTATTTT.

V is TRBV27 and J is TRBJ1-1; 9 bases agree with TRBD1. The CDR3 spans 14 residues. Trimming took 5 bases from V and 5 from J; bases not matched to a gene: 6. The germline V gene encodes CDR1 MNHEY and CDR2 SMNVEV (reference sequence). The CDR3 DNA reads TGTGCCAGCAGTATACAGGGGGCTGGGACTGAAGCTTTCTTT. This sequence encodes CASSIQGAGTEAFF.

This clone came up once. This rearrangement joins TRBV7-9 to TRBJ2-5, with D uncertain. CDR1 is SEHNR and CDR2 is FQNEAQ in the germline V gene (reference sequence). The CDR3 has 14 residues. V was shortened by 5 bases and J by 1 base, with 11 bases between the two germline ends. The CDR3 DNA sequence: TGTGCCAGCAGCGCAGACTGGTCCCAAGAGACCCAGTACTTC. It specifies CASSADWSQETQYF. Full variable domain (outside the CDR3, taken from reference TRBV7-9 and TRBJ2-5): DTGVSQNPRHKITKRGQNVTFRCDPISEHNRLYWYRQTLGQGPEFLTYFQNEAQLEKSRLLSDRFSAERPKGSFSTLEIQRTEQGDSAMYLCASSADWSQETQYFGPGTRLLVL.

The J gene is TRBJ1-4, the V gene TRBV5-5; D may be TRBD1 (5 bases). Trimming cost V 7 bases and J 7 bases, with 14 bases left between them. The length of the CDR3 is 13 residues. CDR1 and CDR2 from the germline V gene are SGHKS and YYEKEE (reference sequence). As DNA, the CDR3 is TGTGCCAGCGGACAAGGGGTAGTTGAAAAACTGTTTTTT. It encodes CASGQGVVEKLFF.

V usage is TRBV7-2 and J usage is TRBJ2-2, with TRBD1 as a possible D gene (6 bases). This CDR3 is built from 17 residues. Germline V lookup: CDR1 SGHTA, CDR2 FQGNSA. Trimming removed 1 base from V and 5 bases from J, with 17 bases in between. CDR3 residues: CASSLVSLGHLTGELFF. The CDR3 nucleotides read TGTGCCAGCAGCTTAGTATCTTTGGGACACCTAACCGGGGAGCTGTTTTTT.

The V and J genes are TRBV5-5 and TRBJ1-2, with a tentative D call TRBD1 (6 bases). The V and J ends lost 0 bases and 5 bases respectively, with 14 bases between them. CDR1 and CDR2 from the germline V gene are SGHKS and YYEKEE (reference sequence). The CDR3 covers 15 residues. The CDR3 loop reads CASSLAGQGGYGYTF. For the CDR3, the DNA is TGTGCCAGCAGCTTGGCGGGACAAGGGGGTTATGGCTACACCTTC.

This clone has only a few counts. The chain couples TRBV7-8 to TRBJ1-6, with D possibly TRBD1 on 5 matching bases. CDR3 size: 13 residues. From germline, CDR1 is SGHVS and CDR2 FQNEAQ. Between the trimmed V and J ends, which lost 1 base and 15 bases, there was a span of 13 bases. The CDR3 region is CASSLGAGWRLHF. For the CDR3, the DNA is TGTGCCAGCAGCTTAGGGGCAGGGTGGCGCCTCCACTTT.

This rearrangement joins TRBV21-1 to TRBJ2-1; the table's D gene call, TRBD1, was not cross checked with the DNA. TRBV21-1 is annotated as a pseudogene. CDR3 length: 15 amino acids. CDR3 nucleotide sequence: TGTGCCAGCAGCAAATGGGCAGGGGCCTACAATGAGCAGTTCTTC. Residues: CASSKWAGAYNEQFF.

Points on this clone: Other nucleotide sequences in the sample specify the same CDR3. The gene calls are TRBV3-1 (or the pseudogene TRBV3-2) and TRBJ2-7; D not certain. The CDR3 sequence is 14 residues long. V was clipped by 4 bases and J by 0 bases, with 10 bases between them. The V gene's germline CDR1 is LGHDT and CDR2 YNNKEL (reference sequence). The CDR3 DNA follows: TGTGCCAGCAGCCCTACGAAGAGCTCCTACGAGCAGTACTTC. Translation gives CASSPTKSSYEQYF.

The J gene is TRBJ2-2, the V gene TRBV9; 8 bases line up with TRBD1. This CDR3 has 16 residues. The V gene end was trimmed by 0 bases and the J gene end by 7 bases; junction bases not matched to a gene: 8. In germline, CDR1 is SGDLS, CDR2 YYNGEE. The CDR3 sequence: CASSVESGGRGGELFF. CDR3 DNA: TGTGCCAGCAGCGTAGAATCAGGGGGCAGAGGCGGGGAGCTGTTTTTT.

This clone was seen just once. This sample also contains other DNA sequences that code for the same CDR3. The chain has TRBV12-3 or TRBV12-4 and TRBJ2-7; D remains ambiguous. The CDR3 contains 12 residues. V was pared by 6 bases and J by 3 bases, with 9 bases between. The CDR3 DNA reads TGTGCCAGCAGGGAGAATGACTACGAGCAGTACTTC. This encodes CASRENDYEQYF.

CDR3 protein: CASSTPGGGQRLFF. CDR3 DNA sequence: TGTGCCAGCAGCACCCCGGGCGGGGGGCAGCGTCTGTTCTTC. V gene TRBV9 combines with J gene TRBJ2-1, with 8 bases matching TRBD2. The germline V gene encodes CDR1 SGDLS and CDR2 YYNGEE. The CDR3 extends over 14 amino acids. Trimming removed 4 bases from V and 15 bases from J; junction bases left unmatched: 15.

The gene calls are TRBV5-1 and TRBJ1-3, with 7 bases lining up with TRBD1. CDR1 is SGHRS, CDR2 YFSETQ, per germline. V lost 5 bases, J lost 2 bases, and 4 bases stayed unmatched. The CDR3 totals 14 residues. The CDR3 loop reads CASRTGQAGNTIYF. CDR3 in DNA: TGCGCCAGCAGGACAGGGCAGGCTGGAAACACCATATATTTT.

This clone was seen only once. CDR3 sequence reads: CASSLGRGEAFF. DNA of the CDR3: TGTGCCAGCAGCTTAGGCAGGGGCGAAGCTTTCTTT. J is TRBJ1-1 and V is TRBV11-2; a weak D match, TRBD1 (6 bases). The CDR3 is made up of 12 amino acids. The V end lost 1 base, the J end lost 8 bases, and 8 bases lay between the germline ends. CDR1 SGHAT and CDR2 FQNNGV come from the germline V gene.

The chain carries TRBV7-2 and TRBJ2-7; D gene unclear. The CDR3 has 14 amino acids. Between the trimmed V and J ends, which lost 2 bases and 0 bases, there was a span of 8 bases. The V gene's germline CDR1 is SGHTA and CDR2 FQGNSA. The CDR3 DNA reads TGTGCCAGCAGCTTATCCCCAGACTCCTACGAGCAGTACTTC. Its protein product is CASSLSPDSYEQYF.

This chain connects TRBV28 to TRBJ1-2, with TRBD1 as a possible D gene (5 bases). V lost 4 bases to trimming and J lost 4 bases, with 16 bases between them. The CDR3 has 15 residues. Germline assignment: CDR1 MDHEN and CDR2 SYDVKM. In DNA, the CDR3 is TGTGCCAGCAGTTCGGGTTCGGGGGGAGGCTATGGCTACACCTTC. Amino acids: CASSSGSGGGYGYTF.

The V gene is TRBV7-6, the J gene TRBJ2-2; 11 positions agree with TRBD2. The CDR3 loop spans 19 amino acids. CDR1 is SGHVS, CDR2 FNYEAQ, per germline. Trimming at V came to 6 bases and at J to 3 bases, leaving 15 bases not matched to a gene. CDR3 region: CASSILAGGPLEDTGELFF. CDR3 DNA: TGTGCCAGCAGTATATTAGCGGGGGGGCCCCTCGAGGACACCGGGGAGCTGTTTTTT.

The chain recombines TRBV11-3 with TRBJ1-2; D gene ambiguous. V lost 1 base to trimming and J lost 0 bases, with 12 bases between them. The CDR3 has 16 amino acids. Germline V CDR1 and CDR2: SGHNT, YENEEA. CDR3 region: CASSLGSTVSNYGYTF. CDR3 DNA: TGTGCCAGCAGCTTAGGGTCCACGGTTTCTAACTATGGCTACACCTTC.

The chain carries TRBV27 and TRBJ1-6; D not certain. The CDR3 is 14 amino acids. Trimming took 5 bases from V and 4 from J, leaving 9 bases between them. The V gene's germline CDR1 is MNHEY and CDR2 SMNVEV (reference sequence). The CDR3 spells CASSGWEYNSPLHF. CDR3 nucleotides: TGTGCCAGCAGTGGGTGGGAGTATAATTCACCCCTCCACTTT.

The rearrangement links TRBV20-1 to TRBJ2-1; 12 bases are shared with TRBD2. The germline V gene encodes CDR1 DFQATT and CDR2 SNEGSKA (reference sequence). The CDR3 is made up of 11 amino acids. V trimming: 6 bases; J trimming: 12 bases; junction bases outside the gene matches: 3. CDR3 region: CSARTSGAQFF. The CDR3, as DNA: TGCAGTGCGCGGACTAGCGGGGCGCAGTTCTTC.

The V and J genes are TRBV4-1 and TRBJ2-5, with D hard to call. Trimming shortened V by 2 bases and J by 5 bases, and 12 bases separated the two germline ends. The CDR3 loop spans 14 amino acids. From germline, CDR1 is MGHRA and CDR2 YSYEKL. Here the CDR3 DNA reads TGCGCCAGCAGCCAATACCAAACAACGGAGACCCAGTACTTC. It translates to CASSQYQTTETQYF.